This T cell receptor beta chain was sequenced in a study of cytomegalovirus exposure and HLA in healthy donors. Study observations and caveats: Several of the most significant clusters were apparently associated with common viral pathogens in a later analysis. The authors reported that TCR beta sequences could predict HLA-A and HLA-B alleles. These predictions were accurate for most subjects in the first cohort. One variant, a missense change in DCLRE1C, was linked in a later analysis to TCR beta V- and J-gene trimming.

Germline lookup yields CDR1 SEHNR and CDR2 FQNEAQ (reference sequence). The CDR3 totals 15 residues. Unmatched junction bases numbered 6, after V lost 3 bases and J lost 4 bases. This PCR relied on a set of 60 Vbeta primers and 13 Jbeta primers. TCRdb keeps only in-frame clones here, not all; method: immunoSEQ multiplex PCR. The table records 130,000 or so clones, approximately 8% of them present only once. This clone appeared a few times. What it recognizes is unknown. The gene calls are TRBV7-9 and TRBJ2-1, with 7 bases lining up with TRBD2. This receptor was obtained from a woman aged 35 to 49 in good health and CMV-seropositive. The sequencing sample was made of PBMCs. The CDR3 nucleotides read TGTGCCAGCAGCTTTGGCGGGACTAAATACAATGAGCAGTTCTTC. Translation gives CASSFGGTKYNEQFF.